These 7 T cell receptor beta chains were sequenced from one sample in a study of PD-L1 blockade in urothelial cancer. Time point of the sample: peripheral blood 6 weeks after treatment start. Clones were read by immunoSEQ multiplex PCR, and TCRdb kept only the in-frame ones, dropping some. The sample holds some 110,000 clones, roughly 89% seen once. The sequencing here drew on PBMCs, taken around atezolizumab (anti-PD-L1) treatment. Receptor source: a man aged 60-69 years with urothelial cancer.

The chain is built from TRBV27 and TRBJ2-7; 7 bases match TRBD1. V gave up 5 bases and J gave up 0 bases; unmatched junction bases: 7. Germline V CDR1 and CDR2: MNHEY, SMNVEV (reference sequence). The CDR3 totals 15 residues. The CDR3 nucleotides are TGTGCCAGCAGTCGGGAAGGGGGCGGCTCCTACGAGCAGTACTTC. It encodes CASSREGGGSYEQYF.

This clone is a singleton in its sample. The rearrangement uses TRBV7-8 and TRBJ1-1; D may be TRBD1 (6 bases). CDR1 is SGHVS, CDR2 FQNEAQ, per germline. The V gene lost 2 bases and the J gene lost 5 bases, with 24 bases spanning the gap. This CDR3 comprises 18 residues. The CDR3 loop reads CASSLSTGFGGSKTEAFF. The CDR3 nucleotides are TGTGCCAGCAGCTTAAGTACCGGCTTTGGGGGCTCGAAGACTGAAGCTTTCTTT.

The V gene is TRBV18, the J gene TRBJ2-5; 7 bases line up with TRBD2. CDR3 size: 13 residues. The trim removed 6 bases at V and 7 bases at J, leaving 8 bases unmatched. Germline V gene sequence: CDR1 KGHSH, CDR2 LQKENI. The chain's CDR3 is CASSDVPGGTQYF. For the CDR3, the DNA is TGTGCCAGCTCGGATGTCCCGGGGGGGACCCAGTACTTC.

This clone is a singleton in its sample. The J gene is TRBJ2-7, the V gene TRBV21-1; no check of the table's D call, TRBD1, against the DNA was made. TRBV21-1 is an annotated pseudogene. This CDR3 has 14 residues. For the CDR3, the DNA is TGTGCCAGCGACAGGGAGACTAGTACGTACGAGCAGTACTTC. This codes for CASDRETSTYEQYF.

V and J are TRBV15 and TRBJ2-5; 9 bases align to TRBD2. The CDR3 is made up of 16 amino acids. Germline loops: CDR1 LNHNV, CDR2 YYDKDF (reference sequence). V shed 0 bases and J 0 bases; nucleotides not matched to a gene: 2. This CDR3 reads CATSRDSGGYQETQYF. CDR3 in DNA: TGTGCCACCAGCAGAGACAGCGGGGGGTACCAAGAGACCCAGTACTTC.

V usage is TRBV28 and J usage is TRBJ2-5; 10 positions match TRBD2. This CDR3 has 16 amino acids. CDR1 is MDHEN, CDR2 SYDVKM, per germline. V lost 6 bases to trimming and J lost 1 base; unmatched junction nucleotides: 8. The CDR3 DNA is TGTGCCAGCAGCCGGCCGGGACTAGCGACCCAAGAGACCCAGTACTTC. It codes for CASSRPGLATQETQYF.

J is TRBJ1-5 and V is TRBV19; D not certain. V dropped 2 bases and J dropped 4 bases, with 6 bases sitting between them. CDR1 is LNHDA and CDR2 is SQIVND in the germline V gene (reference sequence). CDR3 length: 13 amino acids. The CDR3 reads CASSIRGNQPQHF. Here the CDR3 DNA reads TGTGCCAGTAGTATACGAGGGAATCAGCCCCAGCATTTT.